This T cell receptor (beta chain) comes out of a study of cytomegalovirus exposure and HLA in healthy donors. A word on this clone: Its antigen remains unidentified.

This CDR3 spans 16 amino acids. CDR1 is LGHNA and CDR2 is YSLEER in the germline V gene. Trimming cost V 1 base and J 2 bases; bases outside gene matches: 7. Notes on the study in general: In vitro data verified a few CMV-associated chains as specific for CMV antigens. Reports showed the classifier diagnosing cytomegalovirus status with high specificity and sensitivity.

Measured with immunoSEQ multiplex PCR; TCRdb has only the in-frame clones, and not every one. Of about 330,000 clones listed, 86% are singletons. Sequencing used PBMCs. The chain uses TRBV4-3 and TRBJ2-5; 7 bases fit TRBD2. The receptor was isolated from a woman aged 18-29 years in good health and CMV-seronegative. The CDR3 DNA sequence: TGCGCCAGCAGCCAAGTAAGGGGAGGGGAACAAGAGACCCAGTACTTC. Translating it yields CASSQVRGGEQETQYF.